Described below is a single TCR beta chain sequence and its context. What it recognizes is unknown. Just one base apart from a much larger clone, this may be a read error. The time point is: newly diagnosed GD, antithyroid drugs for less than 3 months. Scientists built the TCR library using RNA that was extracted from PBMCs. An endocrinology department located in Xi'an, China, was where the patients came from. From each patient, about 8.1 milliliters of peripheral blood was drawn and collected into an EDTA anticoagulant tube. This entry belongs to a study of regulatory T cells in long-lasting Graves disease. Study observations and caveats: TCR diversity was lower in persistent Graves' patients than in newly diagnosed ones. There was favoring of TRBV28, TRBJ1-2 and TRBJ2-5 in persistent disease.

Looked up from germline, CDR1 is SNHLY and CDR2 is FYNNEI. This CDR3 region has 13 residues. CDR3-region Arm-PCR and iRepertoire HTBI primers produced the TCR beta libraries. TCRdb re-derived calls from the multiplex PCR reads in MiXCR, one entry per CDR3 protein. The table lists hundreds of thousands of distinct CDR3 sequences, roughly a sixth of them singletons, with about a fifth in the top ten. The sample here was peripheral blood mononuclear cells (PBMCs), taken at new diagnosis, from a patient treated with antithyroid drugs. The rearrangement links TRBV2 to TRBJ1-4, with D unclear. The TCR comes from a female donor with Graves disease. The CDR3 spells CANSQSLYEKLFF. CDR3 bases: TGTGCCAACAGTCAAAGTCTTTATGAAAAACTGTTTTTT.